Shown below are 2 T cell receptor beta chains from a single sample sequenced in a study of T cell responses to AZD1222 COVID-19 vaccine. Assay: immunoSEQ multiplex PCR; the TCRdb copy retains only in-frame clones and omits some. The table shows 150,000 to 200,000 clones, with about nine tenths occurring only once. The specimen was peripheral blood, collected on day 0 of AZD1222 vaccination. The receptors were gathered from an adult in good health.

The chain combines TRBV4-1 with TRBJ2-3; 8 bases are shared with TRBD2. Losses at the gene ends were 0 bases for V and 4 bases for J; bases not matched to a gene: 12. Germline CDR1 reads MGHRA; CDR2 reads YSYEKL. The CDR3 spans 18 residues. CDR3 amino acids: CASSQDLPGGGQPDTQYF. The CDR3 coding sequence is TGCGCCAGCAGCCAAGATTTGCCGGGCGGGGGGCAGCCAGATACGCAGTATTTT.

The V and J genes are TRBV5-6 and TRBJ1-3; weak D call: TRBD1 (5 bases). Between the trimmed V and J ends, which lost 4 bases and 4 bases, there was a span of 12 bases. From germline, CDR1 is SGHDT and CDR2 YYEEEE. The CDR3 sequence is 14 residues long. The CDR3, as DNA: TGTGCCAGCAGCACCGACAGAGCAGGAAACACCATATATTTT. This sequence encodes CASSTDRAGNTIYF. The full variable domain, rest sourced from reference TRBV5-6 and TRBJ1-3, is DAGVTQSPTHLIKTRGQQVTLRCSPKSGHDTVSWYQQALGQGPQFIFQYYEEEERQRGNFPDRFSGHQFPNYSSELNVNALLLGDSALYLCASSTDRAGNTIYFGEGSWLTVV.